The 5 T cell receptor beta chains below come from one sample, sequenced in a study of T-cell memory formation after mild COVID-19. One entry per CDR3 protein results from TCRdb running MiXCR on the 5' RACE reads. The sample records around 320,000 distinct CDR3 sequences, over 25% being singletons. The sequenced sample was PBMCs or a T cell subset sorted from them (not recorded which). These receptor sequences come from an adult woman who had mild COVID-19 (a few samples of this study predate the infection). Cell type and time point are not known.

This clonotype was seen only a few times. V usage is TRBV3-1 and J usage is TRBJ1-1; D uncertain. This CDR3 has 15 residues. CDR1 is LGHDT and CDR2 is YNNKEL in the germline V gene (reference sequence). Trimming removed 0 bases from V and 3 bases from J, with 11 bases in between. The CDR3 nucleotides read TGTGCCAGCAGCCAAGATGGGCGGCAGCACACTGAAGCTTTCTTT. It specifies CASSQDGRQHTEAFF.

This sequence joins TRBV7-9 and TRBJ2-7, with D uncertain. Trimming cost V 2 bases and J 6 bases, with 11 bases left between them. Germline assignment: CDR1 SEHNR and CDR2 FQNEAQ (reference sequence). CDR3 length equals 13 residues. The CDR3 reads CASSLPPASEQYF. The CDR3 DNA reads as TGTGCCAGCAGCTTACCGCCCGCAAGCGAGCAGTACTTC.

This chain links TRBV27 with TRBJ2-7; no clear D gene. The CDR3 runs 16 residues. V lost 3 bases and J lost 2, with 17 bases in between. CDR1 MNHEY and CDR2 SMNVEV come from the germline V gene (reference sequence). CDR3 DNA sequence: TGTGCCAGCAGTTTTTTCAAAAAAGGGAATCCCTACGAGCAGTACTTC. It yields the protein CASSFFKKGNPYEQYF.

This clonotype was detected many times. The rearrangement links TRBV6-1 to TRBJ2-5; 7 nucleotides agree with TRBD1. V lost 2 bases, J lost 3 bases, and 3 bases stayed unmatched. This CDR3 has 14 residues. Germline V gene lookup returns CDR1 MNHNS and CDR2 SASEGT. The CDR3 sequence: CASSESGQKETQYF. In DNA, the CDR3 is TGTGCCAGCAGTGAATCGGGACAGAAAGAGACCCAGTACTTC.

This rearrangement joins TRBV14 to TRBJ1-2, with 7 bases lining up with TRBD1. The V gene end was trimmed by 1 base and the J gene end by 5 bases; junction bases not matched to a gene: 7. Germline V gene data show CDR1 as SGHDN and CDR2 as FVKESK. The CDR3 is made up of 15 amino acids. CDR3: CASSQGRDSHYGYTF. DNA for the CDR3: TGTGCCAGCAGCCAAGGACGGGACAGCCATTATGGCTACACCTTC. The full variable domain, its missing parts supplied by reference TRBV14 and TRBJ1-2, is EAGVTQFPSHSVIEKGQTVTLRCDPISGHDNLYWYRRVMGKEIKFLLHFVKESKQDESGMPNNRFLAERTGGTYSTLKVQPAELEDSGVYFCASSQGRDSHYGYTFGSGTRLTVV.